This T cell receptor beta chain was identified during a study of cytomegalovirus exposure and HLA in healthy donors. The CDR3 has 15 amino acids. The V gene lost 6 bases and the J gene lost 0 bases, with 14 bases spanning the gap. Germline values: CDR1 WSHSY, CDR2 SAAADI. Use of 60 Vbeta and 13 Jbeta primers characterized the PCR. Clones were sequenced by immunoSEQ multiplex PCR, and TCRdb holds only the in-frame ones, with some missing. The sample yields 150,000 to 200,000 clones, roughly 80% seen once. The sequence was collected from a woman aged 50 to 60 in good health and CMV-seronegative. The specimen was PBMCs. V and J are TRBV10-2 and TRBJ1-1; D remains ambiguous. The CDR3 coding sequence is TGCGCCAGCAGGGTACGTGCCGGTATGAACACTGAAGCTTTCTTT. Its protein product is CASRVRAGMNTEAFF.